The sequence of this T cell receptor (beta chain) was determined in a study of cytomegalovirus exposure and HLA in healthy donors (dated by TCRdb to the late 2010s). About the full investigation: An earlier analysis of about 560 of the donors reported over 250 Gb of sequence data and 90 million to 120 million unique TCR beta sequences obtained from around 180 million T cells. About 300 gigabases of sequencing data and approximately 84 million unique TCR sequences were included in an early release covering roughly 600 HLA-typed donors. Of the 398 genotyped donors, 81% were placed in the genetic ancestry cluster associated with self-reported Caucasian donors. The study was designed to test whether signatures of past pathogen exposure could be identified by cataloging public T cell receptors. The study profiled the T cell repertoires of hundreds of subjects by immunosequencing and related them to cytomegalovirus serostatus. Besides the first cohort of roughly 700 subjects, a separate validation cohort made up of around 120 different subjects was used. The study combined high-throughput TCR immunosequencing, statistical association of individual TCRs with disease status, and machine learning to predict cytomegalovirus infection status. A later analysis re-analyzed previously published TCR beta repertoires from 666 donors and added high-resolution HLA genotyping to study TCR occurrence patterns. In the later analysis, no new phenotypic data were used to find candidate immune exposures; instead, reliance was placed on TCR beta sequences and their occurrence across donors. An earlier analysis of around 580 of the donors used high-throughput TCR beta sequencing to judge whether each TCR beta V gene segment behaved as functional or pseudogenic. Donor age, sex, ethnicity and CMV serostatus were compiled together with the repertoire data. In a later genetic analysis, genome-wide SNP genotypes for about 55% of the roughly 700 donors were used, and that subset was treated as a discovery cohort. All discovery cohort repertoires had been generated using a single sequencing platform. HLA typing included class I and class II loci at four-digit resolution. The number of typed donors differed by locus: about 620-630 for A, B, C, DRB1 and DQB1; approximately 520 for DQA1; 606 for DPA1; and about 450 for DPB1. Roughly five DR-DQ haplotypes were handled as single units for association and clustering, since linkage in the cohort was strong. On average, 235,054 unique TCR beta nucleotide sequences were sequenced per donor among 350 to 400 genotyped donors of the cohort, with roughly 20% of those sequences being non-productive. The study at large found these results: In an earlier analysis of around 600 of the donors, most TCR beta V segments were observed in productive rearrangements about 90% or about 30% of the time, broadly matching IMGT annotations. The cohort was sequenced for TCR beta chains only, and without alpha or paired-chain data the features that could be detected were limited. In vitro tests confirmed that a few of the cytomegalovirus-associated TCR beta chains recognize cytomegalovirus antigens. Compared with equally common non-associated chains, HLA-associated TCR beta chains in a later analysis were more clonally expanded and had lower generation probabilities. Across donors, most TCR sequences were observed very rarely, whereas some public TCRs were present in many individuals. Roughly uniform sequencing depth across donors was assumed in presence/absence analyses, although this assumption may not hold. Immune exposure information for the cohort was limited to CMV serostatus. Some IMGT-functional V segments, including TRBV6-2 and TRBV6-3, could not be distinguished by the 87-base-pair reads and were therefore excluded. In a later analysis, several top co-occurrence clusters were reported to appear linked to parvovirus B19, influenza, CMV and Epstein-Barr virus. The authors suggested that the approach could potentially be extended to other disease states and immunological phenotypes. Around 16 rarely observed V segments, including chromosome 9 orphons, were excluded from the earlier analysis of several hundred of the donors because counts were too low. In a later genetic analysis, fewer N-insertions in productive TCRs were reported among donors in an Asian-associated ancestry cluster than the roughly 670-donor mean. A later genetic analysis associated a missense DCLRE1C variant with V-gene and J-gene trimming of TCR beta chains, and an independent cohort replicated the association. When HLA alleles, especially DR and DQ, strongly co-occurred, attributing TCR associations to individual alleles was difficult. In the study, roughly 160 TCR beta chains were listed as associated with cytomegalovirus. Correlated functional status among segregating V segments might be attributable to linkage disequilibrium, but an unknown experimental factor could not be ruled out. According to a later analysis, most CMV-associated TCR beta chains appeared to be HLA-restricted, and the HLA associations seemed to be driven largely by CMV exposure. A further reported finding was that TCR beta sequences accurately predicted the HLA-A and HLA-B alleles for most subjects in the first cohort. The classifier was reported to diagnose cytomegalovirus status with high specificity and sensitivity in both the original and validation cohorts. Specific HLA alleles were associated with more than 15,000 TCR beta sequences at a false discovery rate of 0.05 in a later analysis. Because HLA typing was missing for some donors at each locus, association tests included only the typed subset. In a later analysis, the rate of TCR association differed among HLA loci, with DRB1 alleles having the most associated TCRs and HLA-C alleles having the fewest. A cluster of highly shared sequence variants was judged likely to represent a technical artifact of the sequencing pipeline.

As for this clone: No antigen is known for it. No base quality information exists; no much larger clone differs at one position.

The cohort was made up of several hundred healthy bone marrow donors. Cohort members were all nominally healthy when sampled, although unrecorded immune exposures were likely present. The donor was CMV seronegative and was included in the group of several hundred seronegative cohort members. Each donor provided a peripheral blood sample, and peripheral blood mononuclear cells were used for TCR beta sequencing. The Qiagen DNeasy Blood Extraction Kit was used to extract genomic DNA from the blood cell samples. Inclusive of the bounding cysteine and phenylalanine, the CDR3 is 16 residues long. Only CDR3 DNA is held: 48 bases, read in frame from base 1. For this chain, trimming is 1 base at the V end and 3 bases at the J end, and the number of junction bases without a gene match is 4. Looking up the germline V gene yields CDR1 LGHNA and CDR2 YSLEER. Library prep was done by the immunoSEQ multiplex PCR assay. For the multiplex PCR, a mixture combining 60 forward primers for TCR Vbeta segments and 13 reverse primers for TCR Jbeta segments was used. The CDR3 region of rearranged TCR beta genes was amplified from genomic DNA with a multiplex PCR assay. On the Illumina HiSeq System, the amplified TCR beta libraries were sequenced as 87-base-pair reads. The study's processing was this. Across the 500 to 750 repertoires, a later analysis counted tens of millions of unique TCR beta chains, roughly 11 million of which were shared by at least two donors. To remove PCR and sequencing errors, raw reads were error-corrected and collapsed into unique sequences using a nearest-neighbor algorithm that merged closely related sequences. CDR3 sequences were aligned to IMGT reference sequences to assign V, D and J gene segments. For a sequence to be retained, a match of at least six nucleotides was required to both a V gene segment and a J gene segment. A rearrangement counted as productive if the CDR3 had no stop codons and remained in frame with V and J, and every other rearrangement counted as non-productive. CDR3 was defined according to IMGT convention as the region running from the second conserved V-encoded cysteine to the conserved J-encoded phenylalanine. The earlier analysis of fewer than 700 of the donors excluded sequences that lacked an unambiguous match to a single V gene segment. An earlier analysis of roughly 590 of the donors called V segments functional above 56.7% productive rearrangements and segregating when the between-donor standard deviation exceeded 5%. To diagnose cytomegalovirus status from the catalog of TCR beta chain sequences, a statistical classification framework was built. A later analysis assigned V and J genes by comparing TCR nucleotide sequences with IMGT/GENE-DB human TR gene sequences. The TCRdist pipeline was used in a later analysis to assign CDR3 sequences and most-parsimonious VDJ recombination scenarios. In a later analysis, every TCR beta chain was defined by the combination of its CDR3 amino acid sequence and its V-gene family, and reads without a unique V-gene family were dropped. As a way to deal with suspected cross-contamination and a sequencing artifact, a later analysis dropped 450 to 600 nucleotide sequences that were highly shared and had low generation probability. For each public chain, a later analysis derived a clonal expansion index from normalized ranks of inferred template counts within each repertoire. Generation probabilities in a later analysis came from a VDJ recombination model fitted to out-of-frame rearrangements, and those results were checked against IGoR. A later analysis scored TCR-TCR, TCR-HLA and TCR-CMV co-occurrence with hypergeometric tests, applying a repertoire-size bias correction to TCR pairs. A later analysis estimated false discovery rates by permuting HLA or CMV assignments 20 times. A later analysis grouped co-occurring TCRs with DBSCAN, adding TCRdist sequence similarity when clustering within HLA-allele-positive subsets. Co-occurrence clustering excluded repertoires with fewer than 30,000 or more than 120,000 public chains, plus five with anomalous nucleotide sharing. As stored in TCRdb, this immuneACCESS dataset retains in-frame rearrangements with V and J assigned. A fraction of the clones does not appear; measured against another copy, unresolved V genes explain less than half of the discrepancy, and the remainder lacks a known reason. V and J calls plus clone size are reproduced from that table; the DNA served to infer D and trimming. The sample includes around 200,000 clones, with about 80% observed a single time. Approximately 2% of the sample lies in the top ten.

The V and J genes are TRBV4-3 and TRBJ2-7, with 12 central nucleotides matching TRBD2. Sequencing was done on a sample of PBMCs. The sequence was obtained from a male donor in good health and CMV-seronegative. DNA sequence: TGCGCCAGCAGCCAAGGTCTAGCGGGGGGGATCTACGAGCAGTACTTC. Translated, it reads CASSQGLAGGIYEQYF.